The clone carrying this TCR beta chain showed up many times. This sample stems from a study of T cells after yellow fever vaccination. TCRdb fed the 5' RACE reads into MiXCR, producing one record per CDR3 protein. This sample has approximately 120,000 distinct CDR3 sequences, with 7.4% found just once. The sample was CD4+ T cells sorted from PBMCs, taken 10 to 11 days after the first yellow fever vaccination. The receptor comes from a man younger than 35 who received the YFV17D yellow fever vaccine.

The CDR3 reads CASMWAAGNEQYF. The CDR3 bases are TGTGCCAGCATGTGGGCGGCGGGGAACGAGCAGTACTTC. The chain couples TRBV6-2 or TRBV6-3 to TRBJ2-7, with D tentatively TRBD2 (6 bases). Germline loops: CDR1 MNHEY, CDR2 SVGEGT. This CDR3 has 13 residues. Trimming removed 7 bases at V and 5 bases at J, with 15 bases between.